This TCR beta chain originates from a study of blood T cell repertoires in COVID-19. Study as a whole: T cells, B-cell-depleted T cells, or PBMCs provided the cDNA or gDNA that served as material.

Germline V CDR1 and CDR2: GTSNPN, SVGIG (reference sequence). This CDR3 is built from 14 residues. With V trimmed by 6 bases and J by 6 bases, 11 bases remained unmatched. The protocol was immunoSEQ multiplex PCR, while the TCRdb copy is restricted to in-frame clones and leaves out a portion. This table holds some 110,000 clones, about 94% found once. The TCR comes from a middle-aged man with COVID-19, enrolled during active disease. The sequencing input was peripheral blood. This chain uses TRBV30 with TRBJ2-1, with 7 positions matching TRBD2. The CDR3 protein is CACRHEAGANEQFF. CDR3 in DNA: TGTGCCTGTCGCCACGAGGCGGGAGCCAATGAGCAGTTCTTC.